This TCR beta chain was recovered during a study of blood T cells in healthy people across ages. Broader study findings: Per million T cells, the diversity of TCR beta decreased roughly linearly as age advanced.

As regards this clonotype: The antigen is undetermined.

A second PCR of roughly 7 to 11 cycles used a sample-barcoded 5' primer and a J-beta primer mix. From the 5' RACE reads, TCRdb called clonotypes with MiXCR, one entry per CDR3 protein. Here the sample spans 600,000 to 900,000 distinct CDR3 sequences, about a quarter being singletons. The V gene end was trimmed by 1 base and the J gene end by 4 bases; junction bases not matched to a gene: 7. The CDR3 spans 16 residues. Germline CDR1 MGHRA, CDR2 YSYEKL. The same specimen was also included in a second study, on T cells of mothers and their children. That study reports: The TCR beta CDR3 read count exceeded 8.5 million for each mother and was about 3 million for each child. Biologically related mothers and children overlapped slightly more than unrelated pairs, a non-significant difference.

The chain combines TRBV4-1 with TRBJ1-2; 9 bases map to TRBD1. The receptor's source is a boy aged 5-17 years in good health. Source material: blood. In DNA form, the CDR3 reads TGCGCCAGCAGCCAAGGGACGGGACAGGGATTCTATGGCTACACCTTC. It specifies CASSQGTGQGFYGYTF.